This T cell receptor (beta chain) was documented in a study of blood T cell repertoires in COVID-19. Across the study: Samples representing acute and convalescent COVID-19 were sourced from the United States, Italy and Spain.

Original data processing: Using reference gene primer amplification, nucleated cell counts were estimated. The method was immunoSEQ multiplex PCR; TCRdb's version includes in-frame clones alone and lacks a portion of them. That table is the source of V, J and clone size, and D and trimming were worked out from the DNA. The sample carries over 200,000 clones, 80% recorded once. Germline V gene sequence: CDR1 MNHEY, CDR2 SMNVEV (reference sequence). The J segment lost 4 bases and the V segment lost 8 bases, leaving 17 bases of the junction unmatched. The CDR3 contains 17 residues. This TCR was sampled from a human donor in a cohort sampled during active COVID-19. The rearrangement joins TRBV27 to TRBJ2-1, with 7 bases identical to TRBD2. Specimen: peripheral blood. The CDR3 reads CASCSSQGLGAYNEQFF. The CDR3, as DNA: TGTGCCAGCTGCAGCAGCCAAGGACTAGGCGCATACAATGAGCAGTTCTTC.